The rows below give T cell receptor beta chains drawn from one sample of a study of cytomegalovirus exposure and HLA in healthy donors. Libraries were prepared by immunoSEQ multiplex PCR; TCRdb keeps only in-frame clonotypes and omits some of them. The data hold under 150,000 clones, with about 86% observed a single time. The sequenced material came from PBMCs. The receptors stem from a man aged 18 to 35 in good health and CMV-seronegative. Each CDR3 is given with its conserved first and last residue. A D gene is named only where the DNA matches it firmly. Size values are once, few and many counts, or a class for expanded clones, and some rows have none.

v_gene	j_gene	abundance	d_gene	CDR3nt	CDR3aa
TRBV5-5	TRBJ2-5	.	TRBD1	TGTGCCAGCAGCTTTCATGGGACAGGGAAAGAGACCCAGTACTTC	CASSFHGTGKETQYF
TRBV2	TRBJ1-5	.	.	TGTGCCAGCCGGCAGGACAATCAGCCCCAGCATTTT	CASRQDNQPQHF
TRBV6-4	TRBJ1-1	few	.	TGTGCCAGCAGTGCCAAAGGAGGAGTCACTGAAGCTTTCTTT	CASSAKGGVTEAFF
TRBV10-3	TRBJ2-1	once	.	TGTGCCATCAGTGAGTCGACGGGGAAGGGCCACAATGAGCAGTTCTTC	CAISESTGKGHNEQFF
TRBV2	TRBJ2-7	.	.	TGTGCCAGCCATCTCCGCATCGGCTCCTACGAGCAGTACTTC	CASHLRIGSYEQYF
TRBV28	TRBJ2-7	.	.	TGTGCCAGCAGTGTCTCAGGGTTGTACGAGCAGTACTTC	CASSVSGLYEQYF
TRBV9	TRBJ1-1	.	TRBD1	TGTGCCAGCAGCCCCTATCAGGGGGGATCCACTGAAGCTTTCTTT	CASSPYQGGSTEAFF
TRBV29-1	TRBJ1-1	.	.	TGCAGCGTTGAATTCTGGGGCCGGTTTGGGACTGAAGCTTTCTTT	CSVEFWGRFGTEAFF
TRBV7-9	TRBJ1-6	.	.	TGTTCCAGCAGCTTAGGGGAGGGGACACCCCTCCACTTT	CSSSLGEGTPLHF
TRBV4-1	TRBJ1-5	.	.	TGCGCCAGCAGCCTGGGGCAGGCTAGCAATCAGCCCCAGCATTTT	CASSLGQASNQPQHF
TRBV19	TRBJ2-2	.	.	TGTGCCAGTAGTCCACTCAGGACTAACGCCGGGGAGCTGTTTTTT	CASSPLRTNAGELFF
TRBV29-1	TRBJ2-1	.	.	TGCAGCGTTGAGGGCTACCAGCCAGACACCAATGAGCAGTTCTTC	CSVEGYQPDTNEQFF
TRBV2	TRBJ1-5	medium-sized	.	TGTGCCAGCAGTGAATACCTGGTAGATCAGCCCCAGCATTTT	CASSEYLVDQPQHF
TRBV5-6	TRBJ1-1	.	TRBD1	TGTGCCAGCAGCTTGCTCAGGGGGCGCGACACTGAAGCTTTCTTT	CASSLLRGRDTEAFF
TRBV6-5	TRBJ1-6	.	.	TGTGCCAGCAGTTTTAACAGGAACAATAATTCACCCCTCCACTTT	CASSFNRNNNSPLHF
TRBV4-3	TRBJ1-2	.	.	TGCGCCAGCAGCCAAGATCCTACGTACAGGGCCTATGGCTACACCTTC	CASSQDPTYRAYGYTF
TRBV7-6	TRBJ1-4	.	TRBD1	TGTGCCAGCAGCTTAGAAGGGGGCCAGAATGAAAAACTGTTTTTT	CASSLEGGQNEKLFF
TRBV15	TRBJ2-5	.	.	TGTGCCACCAGCAGGCCGAGGGGGCAAGAGACCCAGTACTTC	CATSRPRGQETQYF
TRBV6-1	TRBJ1-3	few	.	TGTGCCAGCAGTGAGACAGAAGGAAACACCATATATTTT	CASSETEGNTIYF
TRBV18	TRBJ1-1	.	TRBD1	TGTGCCAGCTCACCAGGCAGACAGGGATCGAACACTGAAGCTTTCTTT	CASSPGRQGSNTEAFF
TRBV10-3	TRBJ2-7	.	.	TGTGCCATCAGTGAACAGGGTTCCTACGAGCAGTACTTC	CAISEQGSYEQYF
TRBV9	TRBJ2-2	.	.	TGTGCCAGCAGCGTAATGGAGGGGAGCACCGGGGAGCTGTTTTTT	CASSVMEGSTGELFF
TRBV7-9	TRBJ2-5	.	.	TGTGCCAGCACCGATAGAGGGGGAACCAAAGAGACCCAGTACTTC	CASTDRGGTKETQYF
TRBV10-2	TRBJ1-1	once	TRBD1	TGCGCCGCAGGGGGTAGAGAGAACACTGAAGCTTTCTTT	CAAGGRENTEAFF
TRBV7-2	TRBJ1-6	.	TRBD1	TGTGCCAGCAGCGTCCAGGGGGCCTTTATGGATTCACCCCTCCACTTT	CASSVQGAFMDSPLHF
TRBV7-3	TRBJ1-2	once	TRBD1	TGTGCCAGCAGCGCCATCCCCGGACAGGGGAATTTCTATGGCTACACCTTC	CASSAIPGQGNFYGYTF
TRBV10-3	TRBJ2-5	.	.	TGTGCCATCAGTGGTGGAGCGGAACCCCTCGAGACCCAGTACTTC	CAISGGAEPLETQYF
TRBV6-1	TRBJ1-2	.	.	TGTGCCAGCAGCCGGGGGTCTGGCTACACCTTC	CASSRGSGYTF
TRBV7-9	TRBJ2-7	.	TRBD1	TGTGCCAGCAGCATCCGGGACAGGGGCTACGAGCAGTACTTC	CASSIRDRGYEQYF
TRBV7-9	TRBJ2-1	few	.	TGTGCCAGCAGCTTATGGGCACAGGTGACCTCTAAGGAGCAGTTCTTC	CASSLWAQVTSKEQFF
TRBV5-1	TRBJ2-5	.	TRBD2	TGCGCCAGCAGCTCCGGACTAGCGGGGGTAATAGAGACCCAGTACTTC	CASSSGLAGVIETQYF
TRBV9	TRBJ1-1	.	.	TGTGCCAGCAGCGAAGATGCAGTCACTGAAGCTTTCTTT	CASSEDAVTEAFF
TRBV2	TRBJ1-6	.	.	TGTGCCAGCAGTGAAGCGGGGGGGGTACGATCACCCCTCCACTTT	CASSEAGGVRSPLHF
TRBV28	TRBJ1-1	few	.	TGTGCCAGCAGTTTAGTGACGGGAACCGGGAACACTGAAGCTTTCTTT	CASSLVTGTGNTEAFF
TRBV7-9	TRBJ1-3	.	.	TGTGCCACCAGGGTACAAGGAGGGCCCATATATTTT	CATRVQGGPIYF
TRBV9	TRBJ1-6	.	TRBD1	TGTGCCAGCAGCGTAGCAGGGGGCTATAATTCACCCCTCCACTTT	CASSVAGGYNSPLHF
TRBV30	TRBJ2-7	.	.	TGTGCCTGGAGTGTACTCGCCTACGAGCAGTACTTC	CAWSVLAYEQYF
TRBV11-2	TRBJ1-1	few	.	TGTGCCAGCAGCTTCGGCCCTAGATCAAAAGCTTTCTTT	CASSFGPRSKAFF
TRBV30	TRBJ1-2	.	TRBD1	TGTGCCTGGATCTTGACAGGGGGCTATGGCTACACCTTC	CAWILTGGYGYTF
TRBV19	TRBJ1-2	.	TRBD1	TGTGCCAGTAGTAGGGACAGCATCTATGGCTACACCTTC	CASSRDSIYGYTF
TRBV18	TRBJ1-1	.	.	TGTGCCAGCTCAACCGAACGAACCAGGGAATCAGAAGCGAACACTGAAGCTTTCTTT	CASSTERTRESEANTEAFF
TRBV27	TRBJ1-6	once	.	TGTGCCAGCAGTTTCGGAAGTTGGGCTACCCCCCTAGCATTT	CASSFGSWATPLAF
TRBV6-5	TRBJ2-1	.	.	TGTGCCAGCACGGCGGGCGCCAATGAGCAGTTCTTC	CASTAGANEQFF
TRBV27	TRBJ1-5	.	.	TGTGCCAGCAGCCCGTATAGCAATCAGCCCCAGCATTTT	CASSPYSNQPQHF
TRBV6-5	TRBJ2-7	.	TRBD1	TGTGCCAGCAGCCTCCGGGGACAGGGCAACGAGCAGTACTTC	CASSLRGQGNEQYF
TRBV15	TRBJ2-6	.	TRBD1	TGTGCCACCAGGACAAACCCGGGACAGGGGGCTACTGGGGCCAACGTCCTGACTTTC	CATRTNPGQGATGANVLTF
TRBV4-3	TRBJ2-7	.	.	TGCGCCAGCAGCCAAGATTACGGGGGCGAGCAGTACTTC	CASSQDYGGEQYF
TRBV28	TRBJ1-1	.	.	TGTGCCAGCAGTTACCGGAGGGGTGAAGCTTTCTTT	CASSYRRGEAFF
TRBV4-3	TRBJ1-5	.	TRBD1	TGCGCCAGCAGCCAAGACCCGACAGGGAAGGATCAGCCCCAGCATTTT	CASSQDPTGKDQPQHF
TRBV30	TRBJ1-1	.	.	TGTGCCTCCCGGGAGGGGTCGTTTACTGAAGCTTTCTTT	CASREGSFTEAFF
TRBV7-9	TRBJ1-2	.	.	TGTGCCAGCAGCTCACAGGCGTTTGGCTACACCTTC	CASSSQAFGYTF
TRBV9	TRBJ1-2	.	.	TGTGCCAGCAGCGACCGGGGACTGGTGGCTAACTATGGCTACACCTTC	CASSDRGLVANYGYTF
TRBV9	TRBJ1-1	.	.	TGTGCCAGCAGCCCAGGGTACGGGGCTTTCTTT	CASSPGYGAFF
TRBV6-5	TRBJ1-3	.	.	TGTGCCAGCAGTTACAAGGGGTTCGGCAACACCATATATTTT	CASSYKGFGNTIYF
TRBV30	TRBJ1-6	.	.	TGTGCCTGGAGTGTACAGGTCCATAATTCACCCCTCCACTTT	CAWSVQVHNSPLHF
TRBV30	TRBJ2-1	.	.	TGTGCCTGGAGTCTGTGGGGGGGCACGGGGCAGTTCTTC	CAWSLWGGTGQFF